This T cell receptor beta chain was identified during a study of shared clonotypes between healthy human individuals. Study-wide background: Aged between 18 and 49, the donors were a couple of women and three men. The study, taken as a whole, reports: Donor scarcity curtailed the genetic and exposure-history diversity represented herein.

Here immunoSEQ multiplex PCR was the method, and the copy in TCRdb shows in-frame clones only, minus some. The sample holds under 600,000 clones, around 78% seen once. Concerning this clone: Its antigen remains unknown.

Each donor was a Caucasian adult residing in Nashville, Tennessee. Unsorted samples drew genomic DNA from 85 million to 90 million PBMCs. Germline trimming cut 5 bases from V and 0 bases from J; bases unmatched to any gene: 6. This CDR3 has 15 amino acids. The germline V gene has CDR1 KGHSH and CDR2 LQKENI. The source is a middle-aged woman in good health. Some clones in this sample may be carry-over from other donors' samples. This chain uses TRBV18 with TRBJ2-7; 8 bases are shared with TRBD1. Sequenced material: PBMCs. The CDR3 here is CASSGGTGVSYEQYF. CDR3 sequence (DNA): TGTGCCAGCTCAGGCGGGACAGGTGTCTCCTACGAGCAGTACTTC.